A selection of T cell receptor beta chains follows, all from one sample in a study of blood T cell repertoires in COVID-19. The data were produced by immunoSEQ multiplex PCR, yet TCRdb's version contains in-frame clones alone and is incomplete. The table lists approximately 240,000 clones, 85% to 95% of them singletons. Sequencing was performed on peripheral blood. These receptors were collected from a young man with COVID-19, enrolled during active disease. CDR3s leave out the opening cysteine and the closing phenylalanine or tryptophan. D genes are given only for firm matches.

v_gene,j_gene,d_gene,CDR3aa
TRBV3-1/TRBV3-2,TRBJ1-5,.,ASSLVGRLLGLSNQPQH
TRBV11-3,TRBJ1-3,.,ASSLDYSGNTIY
TRBV2,TRBJ1-3,TRBD1,ASSAMTGSGNTIY
TRBV10-3,TRBJ1-2,.,AIKGSGGYEYGYT
TRBV18,TRBJ2-7,.,ASSSGRDYEQY
TRBV12-5,TRBJ2-6,TRBD2,ASGLAYGGLAGRFSGANVLT
TRBV18,TRBJ1-1,.,ASYRAGDTEAF
TRBV25-1,TRBJ1-2,TRBD1,ASSEGQGLLYGYT
TRBV6-5,TRBJ1-6,.,ASSYSTGSYNSPLH
TRBV19,TRBJ1-6,.,ATGHTAASSPLH
TRBV5-1,TRBJ2-7,.,ASSYRENYEQY
TRBV11-1,TRBJ2-7,TRBD2,ASSLPGLAVHEQY
TRBV9,TRBJ1-5,.,ASSAGDQPQH
TRBV6-4,TRBJ2-2,.,ASRLARNTGELF
TRBV6-5,TRBJ1-2,.,ASSYGLPGGYT
TRBV30,TRBJ1-2,TRBD1,AWSPGQGTGYT
TRBV6-6,TRBJ2-2,.,ASKESNTGELF
TRBV5-1,TRBJ1-2,TRBD1,ASGETGYSYGYT
TRBV7-7,TRBJ2-3,TRBD2,ASSNGLAGGTDTQY
TRBV30,TRBJ1-3,.,AWSVRSSGNTIY
TRBV12-3/TRBV12-4,TRBJ1-1,.,ASSLAVNTEAF
TRBV19,TRBJ1-5,TRBD1,ASSQGAGNQPQH
TRBV2,TRBJ1-4,.,ASSGQLQGPKKLF
TRBV19,TRBJ1-1,.,ASSIGRNRANTEAF
TRBV5-1,TRBJ1-1,.,ASSSSGEGNTEAF
TRBV20-1,TRBJ1-5,.,SAGGTQPQH
TRBV5-1,TRBJ1-1,.,ASSLSLRESEAF
TRBV19,TRBJ1-5,TRBD1,ASSLRTGGNQPQH
TRBV4-1,TRBJ1-2,TRBD1,ASSPGTGGIGYGYT
TRBV6-5,TRBJ2-2,TRBD1,ASRIRDSRAGELF
TRBV7-3,TRBJ2-1,.,ASSLGPGLYNEQF
TRBV5-6,TRBJ1-2,TRBD1,ASSFPTGIGYT
TRBV6-5,TRBJ2-7,TRBD1,ASSYNRDRGTYEQY
TRBV2,TRBJ2-2,TRBD1,ASSEARQGAGNTGELF
TRBV18,TRBJ2-4,.,ASSPVQVAGALPTNIQY
TRBV5-1,TRBJ2-3,.,ASSFGQGSADTQY
TRBV2,TRBJ2-7,TRBD1,AGRDRGREQY
TRBV3-1/TRBV3-2,TRBJ2-2,.,ASSPPANTGELF
TRBV9,TRBJ1-3,.,ASSVGQGYENTIY
TRBV24-1,TRBJ2-3,.,ATSGTSQPGDTQY
TRBV3-1/TRBV3-2,TRBJ2-1,.,ASGGLGLNEQF
TRBV6-1,TRBJ1-1,TRBD1,ASSDGGTAETEAF
TRBV9,TRBJ1-2,.,ASSTTPTQQAQYGYT
TRBV14,TRBJ2-3,.,ASSVTRRPSTDTQY
TRBV6-6,TRBJ1-4,TRBD1,ASTLGQGPNEKLF
TRBV10-3,TRBJ2-7,TRBD1,AISERTGPYEQY
TRBV30,TRBJ1-1,.,AWTRGETTRGNTEAF
TRBV2,TRBJ1-4,TRBD1,ASIPGQGRTNEKLF
TRBV5-4,TRBJ2-1,TRBD2,ASSFAGGPPYNEQF
TRBV29-1,TRBJ1-2,.,SVGQGLGYGYT
TRBV12-3/TRBV12-4,TRBJ1-4,.,ASSFGEKLF
TRBV6-1,TRBJ1-5,TRBD1,ASSELWTGASNQPQH
TRBV11-2,TRBJ1-3,TRBD1,ASSLEVTGAGNTIY
TRBV9,TRBJ1-1,.,ASSVQVDTEAF